One and the same sample provided the 31 T cell receptor beta chains below, sequenced in a study of blood T cell repertoires in COVID-19. TCRdb's copy holds only in-frame clones and misses some; the assay was immunoSEQ multiplex PCR. The sample has some 300,000 clones, nearly 90% seen once; the top ten hold roughly a tenth. The material sequenced was PBMCs or T cells enriched from blood (not recorded which). Every receptor here comes from a woman in her 30s who had recovered from COVID-19.

The rearrangement joins TRBV2 to TRBJ2-7; weak D call: TRBD2 (6 bases). The germline gives CDR1 SNHLY, CDR2 FYNNEI. The V gene lost 8 bases and the J gene lost 3 bases, with 14 bases spanning the gap. The CDR3 contains 13 residues. In DNA form, the CDR3 reads TGTGCCAGCGTACCGGACTACCGCTACGAGCAGTACTTC. Translated, it gives CASVPDYRYEQYF.

The chain carries TRBV2 and TRBJ2-2, with D possibly being TRBD1 (5 bases). The V gene's germline CDR1 is SNHLY and CDR2 FYNNEI. The CDR3 contains 15 residues. The ends were cut back, 2 bases at V and 0 bases at J, with 7 bases in the middle. This chain's CDR3 is CASSELTANTGELFF. CDR3 nucleotide sequence: TGTGCCAGCAGTGAACTGACAGCGAACACCGGGGAGCTGTTTTTT.

This chain joins TRBV9 and TRBJ2-5, with 12 nucleotides matching TRBD2. The trim removed 4 bases at V and 5 bases at J, leaving 6 bases unmatched. The CDR3 has 15 residues. The germline gives CDR1 SGDLS, CDR2 YYNGEE. For the CDR3, the DNA is TGTGCCAGCAGCCTTAGACTAGCGGGAGAGGAGACCCAGTACTTC. Translated: CASSLRLAGEETQYF.

The rearrangement joins TRBV3-1 (or the pseudogene TRBV3-2) to TRBJ2-1; 7 bases fit TRBD2. Per the germline V gene, CDR1 is LGHDT and CDR2 is YNNKEL (reference sequence). This CDR3 contains 15 residues. V lost 5 bases, J lost 0 bases, and 4 bases stayed unmatched. CDR3 nucleotide sequence: TGTGCCAGCAGCGTCGCGGGAGTCTCCTACAATGAGCAGTTCTTC. Encoded protein: CASSVAGVSYNEQFF.

This clone is a singleton in its sample. The rearrangement uses TRBV7-9 and TRBJ2-2; 9 nucleotides match TRBD2. The CDR3 loop spans 16 amino acids. From germline, CDR1 is SEHNR and CDR2 FQNEAQ (reference sequence). Trimming cost V 3 bases and J 3 bases; bases outside gene matches: 5. CDR3: CASSFSRTSDTGELFF. The CDR3 DNA reads as TGTGCCAGCAGCTTTTCACGGACTAGCGACACCGGGGAGCTGTTTTTT.

The CDR3: CASSLDTGNTEAFF. The CDR3, as DNA: TGTGCCAGCAGCTTAGATACAGGGAACACTGAAGCTTTCTTT. This chain uses TRBV11-1 with TRBJ1-1; maybe TRBD1 (5 bases). Germline CDR1 SGHAT, CDR2 FQDESV (reference sequence). This CDR3 has 14 amino acids. V dropped 1 base and J dropped 1 base, with 7 bases sitting between them.

The chain uses TRBV11-2 and TRBJ1-5, with TRBD1 matching over 8 bases. Per germline, CDR1 SGHAT and CDR2 FQNNGV. The V gene end was trimmed by 3 bases and the J gene end by 4 bases; junction bases not matched to a gene: 8. The CDR3 has 16 residues. CDR3 sequence (DNA): TGTGCCAGCAGCTTGAGGGGACAGGTGCCTAATCAGCCCCAGCATTTT. Amino acids: CASSLRGQVPNQPQHF.

The chain employs TRBV19 and TRBJ2-1; 10 nucleotides agree with TRBD1. The ends lost 3 bases at V and 2 bases at J; junction bases unmatched: 7. The germline gives CDR1 LNHDA, CDR2 SQIVND (reference sequence). The CDR3 has 17 amino acids. CDR3 DNA sequence: TGTGCCAGTAGTATTTTTGACAGGGGGCCGGCCTACAATGAGCAGTTCTTC. It encodes CASSIFDRGPAYNEQFF. The whole variable domain, filled in from reference TRBV19 and TRBJ2-1, reads DGGITQSPKYLFRKEGQNVTLSCEQNLNHDAMYWYRQDPGQGLRLIYYSQIVNDFQKGDIAEGYSVSREKKESFPLTVTSAQKNPTAFYLCASSIFDRGPAYNEQFFGPGTRLTVL.

The chain uses TRBV27 and TRBJ2-1; no clear D gene. The CDR3 sequence is 20 residues long. CDR1 is MNHEY, CDR2 SMNVEV, per germline (reference sequence). Trimming pared 2 bases from V and 4 bases from J, leaving 27 bases between. The DNA for the CDR3 is TGTGCCAGCAGTTTAGTACCCCCCCAACCTCGTCGGTCGAGGTACAATGAGCAGTTCTTC. As protein: CASSLVPPQPRRSRYNEQFF.

The chain's CDR3 is CASRQEGTDTQYF. Here the CDR3 DNA reads TGTGCCAGCAGACAGGAAGGCACAGATACGCAGTATTTT. The chain joins TRBV3-1 (or the pseudogene TRBV3-2) to TRBJ2-3; possible D gene TRBD1, 5 bases. Germline CDR1 is LGHDT and CDR2 is YNNKEL (reference sequence). This CDR3 spans 13 amino acids. V was cut by 6 bases and J by 1 base, with 8 bases left in between.

The chain has TRBV18 and TRBJ1-3, with D perhaps TRBD1 (5 bases). Germline-derived CDR1 and CDR2 are KGHSH and LQKENI. The CDR3 consists of 15 residues. Between the trimmed V and J ends, which lost 3 bases and 5 bases, there was a span of 14 bases. The DNA for the CDR3 is TGTGCCAGCTCACCCTCCAGGGAGGGTAGAAACACCATATATTTT. Amino acid sequence: CASSPSREGRNTIYF.

This rearrangement joins TRBV3-1 (or the pseudogene TRBV3-2) to TRBJ2-7; 8 bases line up with TRBD2. Germline V gene sequence: CDR1 LGHDT, CDR2 YNNKEL (reference sequence). This CDR3 contains 15 residues. Trimming at V came to 1 base and at J to 6 bases, leaving 8 bases not matched to a gene. As DNA, the CDR3 is TGTGCCAGCAGCCAAGCGGGACTAGGCTTAGCCGAGCAGTACTTC. The encoded protein is CASSQAGLGLAEQYF.

This clone was detected a few times. The rearrangement links TRBV7-2 to TRBJ1-1; D is perhaps TRBD1 (5 bases). This CDR3 is 15 amino acids long. The ends were cut back, 5 bases at V and 1 base at J, with 14 bases in the middle. In germline, CDR1 is SGHTA, CDR2 FQGNSA. Written as DNA, the CDR3 is TGTGCCAGCAGCCCGCAACGCCAGGGGAACACTGAAGCTTTCTTT. Translating it yields CASSPQRQGNTEAFF. Full variable domain (outside the CDR3, taken from reference TRBV7-2 and TRBJ1-1): GAGVSQSPSNKVTEKGKDVELRCDPISGHTALYWYRQSLGQGLEFLIYFQGNSAPDKSGLPSDRFSAERTGGSVSTLTIQRTQQEDSAVYLCASSPQRQGNTEAFFGQGTRLTVV.

The chain couples TRBV9 to TRBJ2-1; 8 positions agree with TRBD2. Looked up from germline, CDR1 is SGDLS and CDR2 is YYNGEE. Trimming removed 0 bases from V and 4 bases from J; junction bases left unmatched: 3. The CDR3 length is 15 residues. In nucleotides, the CDR3 is TGTGCCAGCAGCGTAGAGGTAGCGGGGTACAATGAGCAGTTCTTC. It translates to CASSVEVAGYNEQFF.

The chain recombines TRBV4-2 with TRBJ1-3; 8 bases fit TRBD1. V gave up 2 bases and J gave up 3 bases; unmatched junction bases: 3. The CDR3 is 15 residues long. Germline V gives CDR1 LGHNA, CDR2 YNFKEQ. The CDR3 DNA is TGTGCCAGCAGCCAATTCGACAGGGGTGGAAACACCATATATTTT. It translates to CASSQFDRGGNTIYF.

This rearrangement joins TRBV21-1 to TRBJ1-5; TRBD1 was called by the table and not checked on the DNA. TRBV21-1 is listed as a pseudogene. The CDR3 consists of 15 residues. CDR3 sequence: CASSKRDRINQPQHF. In DNA form, the CDR3 reads TGTGCCAGCAGCAAGCGAGACAGGATTAATCAGCCCCAGCATTTT.

This rearrangement joins TRBV18 to TRBJ2-1; 7 bases map to TRBD2. Germline CDR1 is KGHSH and CDR2 is LQKENI. The CDR3 runs 18 residues. Germline trimming cut 2 bases from V and 0 bases from J; bases unmatched to any gene: 10. The CDR3 DNA is TGTGCCAGCTCACCAATCTGGCTTGCGGGGGTCTCCTACAATGAGCAGTTCTTC. This encodes CASSPIWLAGVSYNEQFF.

J is TRBJ1-2 and V is TRBV4-2; maybe TRBD1 (6 bases). Trimming cost V 4 bases and J 2 bases, with 11 bases left between them. In germline, CDR1 is LGHNA, CDR2 YNFKEQ. The CDR3 is 14 residues long. CDR3 amino acids: CASSLIDRNYGYTF. The CDR3 region has the DNA TGTGCCAGCAGCCTGATCGACAGGAACTATGGCTACACCTTC.

The chain recombines TRBV5-6 with TRBJ1-1; D call uncertain. This CDR3 comprises 16 residues. The germline gives CDR1 SGHDT, CDR2 YYEEEE. The V gene lost 5 bases and the J gene lost 0 bases, with 17 bases spanning the gap. This CDR3 is CASRFGIGVLNTEAFF. In DNA, the CDR3 is TGTGCCAGCAGGTTTGGAATCGGGGTACTGAACACTGAAGCTTTCTTT.

J is TRBJ2-7 and V is TRBV18, with 8 bases identical to TRBD1. This CDR3 spans 14 amino acids. The germline gives CDR1 KGHSH, CDR2 LQKENI. The ends lost 3 bases at V and 3 bases at J; junction bases unmatched: 4. The CDR3 DNA is TGTGCCAGCTCACCTGGACAGGGTCTCTACGAGCAGTACTTC. The encoded protein is CASSPGQGLYEQYF.

The chain has TRBV4-3 and TRBJ2-7; 10 nucleotides align to TRBD2. Germline assignment: CDR1 LGHNA and CDR2 YSLEER. This CDR3 is built from 16 residues. V lost 2 bases and J lost 2; bases outside the gene matches: 6. CDR3 residues: CASSQMWTSGAYEQYF. CDR3 nucleotide sequence: TGCGCCAGCAGCCAAATGTGGACTAGCGGAGCCTACGAGCAGTACTTC.

This chain links TRBV6-5 with TRBJ1-6, with a weak D call TRBD1 (6 bases). Germline CDR1 reads MNHEY; CDR2 reads SVGAGI. Trimming shortened V by 5 bases and J by 9 bases, and 11 bases separated the two germline ends. This CDR3 is built from 13 residues. CDR3 sequence (DNA): TGTGCCAGCAGTCGTACAGGGATTTCACCCCTCCACTTT. Residues: CASSRTGISPLHF.

This rearrangement joins TRBV7-9 to TRBJ2-5; D might be TRBD2 (6 bases). CDR1 and CDR2 from the germline V gene are SEHNR and FQNEAQ (reference sequence). The CDR3 contains 15 residues. The V end was cut by 5 bases, the J end by 1 base, with 14 bases between. The CDR3 loop is CASSPRRGTQETQYF. DNA for the CDR3: TGTGCCAGCAGCCCTCGACGGGGGACCCAAGAGACCCAGTACTTC.

The CDR3 nucleotides read TGTGCAAGTCGCCCTTCGGGGAAGACAAAGTACTTC. It translates to CASRPSGKTKYF. The chain recombines TRBV12-2 with TRBJ2-7; the listed D gene, TRBD2, was not tested against the DNA. TRBV12-2 is a listed pseudogene. The CDR3 sequence is 12 residues long.

The chain links TRBV6-5 to TRBJ1-5; D perhaps matches TRBD1 (6 bases). V lost 6 bases and J lost 2, with 14 bases in between. From germline, CDR1 is MNHEY and CDR2 SVGAGI. The CDR3 loop spans 15 amino acids. In DNA form, the CDR3 reads TGTGCCAGCAGGCCAGGGGCGAGCGGCAATCAGCCCCAGCATTTT. It codes for CASRPGASGNQPQHF.

V usage is TRBV6-1 and J usage is TRBJ2-2; 14 nucleotides match TRBD2. The junction had 9 bases not matched to a gene; V was cut back by 4 bases and J by 5 bases. Germline CDR1 MNHNS, CDR2 SASEGT. This CDR3 is 18 amino acids long. CDR3 in amino acids: CASSATSGRAGMTGELFF. CDR3 DNA sequence: TGTGCCAGCAGTGCGACTAGCGGGAGGGCCGGTATGACCGGGGAGCTGTTTTTT.

The rearrangement joins TRBV5-1 to TRBJ1-1, with 9 bases aligning to TRBD1. This CDR3 is built from 16 residues. The J segment lost 6 bases and the V segment lost 3 bases, leaving 12 bases of the junction unmatched. The V gene's germline CDR1 is SGHRS and CDR2 YFSETQ. CDR3 residues: CASSYGAGQGHPEAFF. DNA of the CDR3: TGCGCCAGCAGCTACGGGGCGGGACAGGGCCACCCTGAAGCTTTCTTT.

The V and J genes are TRBV27 and TRBJ1-6; the D gene is possibly TRBD1 (6 bases). Germline V gives CDR1 MNHEY, CDR2 SMNVEV (reference sequence). This CDR3 region has 15 residues. V dropped 6 bases and J dropped 7 bases, with 16 bases sitting between them. The CDR3: CASRGPGHNNSPLHF. CDR3 DNA sequence: TGTGCCAGCAGGGGCCCGGGACACAACAATTCACCCCTCCACTTT.

V is TRBV7-2 and J is TRBJ2-3; TRBD1 might be the D (5 bases). CDR1 and CDR2 (germline): SGHTA, FQGNSA. Trimming took off 2 bases at V and 0 bases at J, with 12 bases between the two ends. The length of the CDR3 is 16 residues. The CDR3 coding sequence is TGTGCCAGCAGCTTAATCGGCAGGGCCAGCACAGATACGCAGTATTTT. It encodes CASSLIGRASTDTQYF.

V gene TRBV9 combines with J gene TRBJ1-2; D gene ambiguous. V was pared by 0 bases and J by 2 bases, with 8 bases between. This CDR3 is built from 14 residues. Germline-derived CDR1 and CDR2 are SGDLS and YYNGEE. CDR3 protein: CASSVAIQNYGYTF. The CDR3 DNA is TGTGCCAGCAGCGTAGCAATTCAGAACTATGGCTACACCTTC. Variable domain in full (rest from reference TRBV9 and TRBJ1-2): DSGVTQTPKHLITATGQRVTLRCSPRSGDLSVYWYQQSLDQGLQFLIQYYNGEERAKGNILERFSAQQFPDLHSELNLSSLELGDSALYFCASSVAIQNYGYTFGSGTRLTVV.

CDR3 bases: TGTGCCAGCAGCAACACGGGACAGGGGGAGTTCTTC. Translating it yields CASSNTGQGEFF. The V and J genes are TRBV13 and TRBJ2-1, with 11 bases aligning to TRBD1. The germline V gene has CDR1 PRHDT and CDR2 FYEKMQ (reference sequence). This CDR3 contains 12 residues. V lost 5 bases and J lost 14; bases outside the gene matches: 5. The variable domain in full, completed from reference TRBV13 and TRBJ2-1, reads AAGVIQSPRHLIKEKRETATLKCYPIPRHDTVYWYQQGPGQDPQFLISFYEKMQSDKGSIPDRFSAQQFSDYHSELNMSSLELGDSALYFCASSNTGQGEFFGPGTRLTVL.